The rows below give T cell receptor beta chains drawn from one sample of a study of cytomegalovirus exposure and HLA in healthy donors. Profiled with immunoSEQ multiplex PCR; TCRdb holds only in-frame clones, not every one. Of about 160,000 clones in the sample, 70% to 80% were seen once. Specimen: PBMCs. The receptor set was obtained from a man between 60 and 75 years old in good health and CMV-seronegative. Each CDR3 is given with its conserved first and last residue. The order of the fields is V gene, clone size, J gene, D gene, CDR3 length, CDR3 DNA, CDR3 protein. D genes are given only for firm matches. Clone size is shown for a subset of rows, as once, few, many or a class of expanded clone.

TRBV19	-	TRBJ2-1	TRBD1	16	TGTGCCAGTAGTATCGGAGCCGGGACAGGGGACTCCGGGGAGTTCTTC	CASSIGAGTGDSGEFF
TRBV5-4	-	TRBJ2-7	TRBD2	15	TGTGCCAGCAGCTTGACTAGCGTCCTACCCTACGAGCAGTACTTC	CASSLTSVLPYEQYF
TRBV19	-	TRBJ2-7	TRBD2	18	TGTGCCAGTAGTCTCTCGACGGGACTAGCGGGAGGGCGCGACGAGCAGTACTTC	CASSLSTGLAGGRDEQYF
TRBV7-2	-	TRBJ2-2	-	18	TGTGCCAGCAAACGTACCAACGCAGGGGTTCCGAACACCGGGGAGCTGTTTTTT	CASKRTNAGVPNTGELFF
TRBV27	-	TRBJ2-3	TRBD2	15	TGTGCCAGCACCCCGGGGAGCGGGAGTTCAGATACGCAGTATTTT	CASTPGSGSSDTQYF
TRBV25-1	-	TRBJ2-7	TRBD2	14	TGTGCCAGCAGTGTTAGCGGGAGTAAGTACGAGCAGTACTTC	CASSVSGSKYEQYF
TRBV25-1	-	TRBJ1-4	-	17	TGTGCCAGCAGTGTAGGCAGGGGCCACGATTATAATGAAAAACTGTTTTTT	CASSVGRGHDYNEKLFF
TRBV5-1	-	TRBJ1-2	-	15	TGCGCCAGCAGCTTGGGAGTTAGTCAGGAGCGGGGCTACACCTTC	CASSLGVSQERGYTF
TRBV5-6	-	TRBJ1-3	TRBD1	14	TGTGCCAGCAGCTCTACAGGGGCCGGAAACACCATATATTTT	CASSSTGAGNTIYF
TRBV5-1	-	TRBJ2-3	TRBD1	17	TGCGCCAGCAGCTTGGCCCTTACGGGACAGTTCACAGATACGCAGTATTTT	CASSLALTGQFTDTQYF
TRBV28	-	TRBJ1-2	-	13	TGTGCCAGCAGTCAGACAGTGAACTATGGCTACACCTTC	CASSQTVNYGYTF
TRBV6-4	-	TRBJ2-2	-	14	TGTGCCAGCAGTCTGACAATTAACACCGGGGAGCTGTTTTTT	CASSLTINTGELFF
TRBV6-6	-	TRBJ2-1	TRBD2	15	TGTGCCAGCACCTCCGGGGGTAGCGGGAATAGTGAGCAGTTCTTC	CASTSGGSGNSEQFF
TRBV11-3	-	TRBJ2-3	TRBD2	16	TGTGCCAGCAGCTTACTGGACCCCCGAGGCGGGGGTACGCAGTATTTT	CASSLLDPRGGGTQYF
TRBV5-4	-	TRBJ2-7	TRBD1	13	TGTGCCAGCAGCCAGACAGGGTACGACGAGCAGTACTTC	CASSQTGYDEQYF
TRBV5-1	few	TRBJ2-3	TRBD2	15	TGCGCCAGCAGCTTATTTCTAGCGGGGGCAGATACGCAGTATTTT	CASSLFLAGADTQYF
TRBV28	-	TRBJ1-2	TRBD1	15	TGTGCCAGCAGTTTAGCCGGGACAGGGGGGGGAGGCTACACCTTC	CASSLAGTGGGGYTF
TRBV28	-	TRBJ2-3	-	15	TGTGCCAGCAGTTTCTCTGCGGAGGGACGGGATACGCAGTATTTT	CASSFSAEGRDTQYF
TRBV7-6	-	TRBJ2-7	TRBD2	16	TGTGCCAGCAGCTCGCGTCTAGCGGGGGCCGCCTACGAGCAGTACTTC	CASSSRLAGAAYEQYF
TRBV9	-	TRBJ2-3	TRBD2	15	TGTGCCAGCAGCGTGGCAGCGGGAGGGGCAGATACGCAGTATTTT	CASSVAAGGADTQYF
TRBV28	-	TRBJ2-7	TRBD1	14	TGTGCCAGCAGGGGGACAGGGGGCGCCGCCAAGCAGTACTTC	CASRGTGGAAKQYF
TRBV30	-	TRBJ1-1	-	14	TGTGCCTGGAGTCCAGAGCCTTTCGGGACTGAAGCTTTCTTT	CAWSPEPFGTEAFF
TRBV9	-	TRBJ1-6	TRBD1	16	TGTGCCAGCAGCGCCTCTCCCGGGACAGGGCAGTCACCCCTCCACTTT	CASSASPGTGQSPLHF
TRBV7-2	-	TRBJ2-7	TRBD2	15	TGTGCCAGCAGCTTCGGACTAGCGGGGACCTACGAGCAGTACTTC	CASSFGLAGTYEQYF
TRBV7-7	-	TRBJ2-7	-	13	TGTGCCAGCAGCTTAGGCGCAGGGTACGAGCAGTACTTC	CASSLGAGYEQYF
TRBV4-3	once	TRBJ1-5	TRBD1	16	TGCGCCAGCAGCCTTGAGTTTGGGACAGGAAATCAGCCCCAGCATTTT	CASSLEFGTGNQPQHF
TRBV6-4	-	TRBJ1-1	-	13	TGTGCCAGCAGTGTTGAGGGTCACACTGAAGCTTTCTTT	CASSVEGHTEAFF
TRBV7-2	-	TRBJ1-5	-	13	TGTGCCAGCAGCGGGGAGGGTAATCAGCCCCAGCATTTT	CASSGEGNQPQHF
TRBV2	-	TRBJ2-7	-	12	TGTGCCAGCAGCCCGACAGGCTACGAGCAGTACTTC	CASSPTGYEQYF
TRBV7-2	-	TRBJ2-7	TRBD2	15	TGTGCCAGCAGCTTAGTGATAGCGGGGGGGCGTGAGCAGTACTTC	CASSLVIAGGREQYF
TRBV18	-	TRBJ2-7	TRBD2	14	TGTGCCAGCTCACCATGGGGGGGGGCCTACGAGCAGTACTTC	CASSPWGGAYEQYF
TRBV5-4	-	TRBJ1-2	TRBD1	13	TGTGCCAGCAGCCCCGGACAGGAGTATGGCTACACCTTC	CASSPGQEYGYTF
TRBV18	-	TRBJ1-1	TRBD1	13	TGTGCCAGCTCACCGCAGGGGGCAACTGAAGCTTTCTTT	CASSPQGATEAFF